This T cell receptor (beta chain) stems from a study of OX40 agonist ivuxolimab in advanced cancers. General study points: Certain nonresponding patients likewise had low normalized T-cell clonal expansion. On average, CD8+ T cells had more expanded clones than CD4+.

Some clones are missing from TCRdb's copy, which holds only in-frame ones; the method was immunoSEQ multiplex PCR. The sample shows about 35,000 clones, around four fifths of them seen only once. Excluded were patients having autoimmune disease history or systemic immunosuppression. CDR3 length equals 16 residues. Germline V CDR1 and CDR2: KGHSH, LQKENI. Trimming removed 5 bases from V and 4 bases from J, with 21 bases in between. Regarding this clone: Its specificity is unknown.

This rearrangement joins TRBV18 to TRBJ2-7; a weak D match, TRBD2 (6 bases). The sample here was CD4+ or CD8+ T cells sorted from blood, taken in a trial of the OX40 agonist ivuxolimab. The sequence came from an adult with an advanced solid tumor such as melanoma, head and neck, liver or kidney cancer. As DNA, the CDR3 is TGTGCCAGCTCATCCCCGGACTACCTGGGGATTTACGAGCAGTACTTC. The encoded protein is CASSSPDYLGIYEQYF.